The present TCR beta chain was sequenced within a study of beta chain features in type 1 diabetes. Notes on the study in general: Patients with Type 1 diabetes showed moderately but significantly shorter TCRB CDR3s in all four CD4+ subsets. Comparison showed that naive, central memory and Treg TCRB repertoires appeared more similar among patients than among healthy donors.

Comment on this clone: Antigen specificity is unknown.

CD4+ cells of the naive, central memory, regulatory and stem cell-like memory types were sorted via CD45RO/CCR7/CD25/CD127/CD95/CD27. Purity exceeding 95% was reached by all sorted populations. Sequenced material consisted of expressed TCRB transcripts (all of the isolated RNA was reverse transcribed). Clones were read by immunoSEQ multiplex PCR, and TCRdb kept only the in-frame ones, dropping some. The profile covers over 600,000 clones, with 9.5% to 15% appearing a single time and roughly 0.12% taken by the ten largest. The sequencing input was naive CD4+ T cells from blood. The origin of this receptor is a man aged 25 to 40 with type 1 diabetes.

The CDR3 nucleotides are TGTGCCAGCAGCTTTCCGGGACAGGGGGCGGACGAGCAGTACTTC. It encodes CASSFPGQGADEQYF. V is TRBV5-4 and J is TRBJ2-7; TRBD1 agrees at 12 bases. The V segment lost 2 bases and the J segment 5 bases; nucleotides outside the gene matches: 5. The CDR3 extends over 15 amino acids. CDR1 SGHNT and CDR2 YYREEE come from the germline V gene (reference sequence).